This entry concerns a single T cell receptor beta chain. The entry originates in a study of PD-L1 blockade in urothelial cancer. Study-level background: Patients went on atezolizumab in the mid-2010s, receiving 1,200 mg intravenously every 3 weeks. Individuals in the cohort had been given 0 to 3 earlier chemotherapy regimens. Timepoints chosen for blood analysis were 3 weeks (second dose) and 6 weeks after treatment start.

Germline V lookup: CDR1 MNHNY, CDR2 SVGAGI (reference sequence). Trimming took off 6 bases at V and 2 bases at J, with 8 bases between the two ends. The CDR3 loop spans 12 amino acids. TCRdb's copy holds only in-frame clones and misses some; the assay was immunoSEQ multiplex PCR. The profile shows 30,000 to 40,000 clones, roughly 84% of them singletons. The sequences come from PBMCs, collected around atezolizumab (anti-PD-L1) treatment. V usage is TRBV6-6 and J usage is TRBJ2-7; no reliable D call. The receptor's source is a man aged 55 to 70 with urothelial cancer. CDR3 sequence: CASSRETYEQYF. The CDR3 DNA is TGTGCCAGCAGCCGCGAAACCTACGAGCAGTACTTC.